The 30 T cell receptor beta chains below come from one sample, sequenced in a study of OX40 agonist ivuxolimab in advanced cancers. Clones were read by immunoSEQ multiplex PCR, and TCRdb kept only the in-frame ones, dropping some. Of about 58,000 clones in the sample, approximately 88% are singletons; the top ten hold more than 3%. Sequenced here: CD4+ or CD8+ T cells sorted from blood, sampled in a trial of the OX40 agonist ivuxolimab. Receptor source: an adult with an advanced solid tumor such as melanoma, head and neck, liver or kidney cancer.

This clone was observed a single time. This sequence joins TRBV28 and TRBJ1-5; D unclear. V was clipped by 5 bases and J by 2 bases, with 13 bases between them. The CDR3 loop spans 15 amino acids. Germline-derived CDR1 and CDR2 are MDHEN and SYDVKM. CDR3: CASSIPRGGNQPQHF. The CDR3 DNA reads as TGTGCCAGCAGTATCCCACGGGGTGGCAATCAGCCCCAGCATTTT.

The chain employs TRBV6-6 and TRBJ2-1; 7 positions match TRBD2. The trim removed 7 bases at V and 7 bases at J, leaving 10 bases unmatched. Germline CDR1 MNHNY, CDR2 SVGAGI (reference sequence). This CDR3 is built from 14 residues. In nucleotides, the CDR3 is TGTGCCAGCATTTCAGCGGGGAGCAGGAATGAGCAGTTCTTC. Its protein product is CASISAGSRNEQFF.

The chain uses TRBV5-4 and TRBJ2-2; 13 bases fit TRBD2. Germline values: CDR1 SGHNT, CDR2 YYREEE (reference sequence). CDR3 length: 17 residues. V shed 4 bases and J 3 bases; nucleotides not matched to a gene: 6. The CDR3 region is CASSRTSGSPYTGELFF. The CDR3 DNA is TGTGCCAGCAGCCGGACTAGCGGGAGCCCCTACACCGGGGAGCTGTTTTTT.

This chain connects TRBV2 to TRBJ2-1; no clear D gene. Trimming stripped 4 bases from V and 7 bases from J, with 5 bases between. The CDR3 consists of 11 residues. CDR1 and CDR2 from the germline V gene are SNHLY and FYNNEI. For the CDR3, the DNA is TGTGCCAGCAGTGTGATGAATGAGCAGTTCTTC. It translates to CASSVMNEQFF.

The V call is TRBV6-4, the J call TRBJ2-7; 7 bases agree with TRBD2. The CDR3 is made up of 15 amino acids. Germline V CDR1 and CDR2: MRHNA, SNTAGT. With 2 bases clipped from V and 4 bases from J, the junction kept 8 bases outside the gene matches. This CDR3 is CASSDLGGRGYEQYF. In DNA, the CDR3 is TGTGCCAGCAGTGACCTCGGCGGGAGAGGATACGAGCAGTACTTC.

This clone was picked up one time. This chain connects TRBV6-5 to TRBJ2-5; 8 bases agree with TRBD1. Per the germline V gene, CDR1 is MNHEY and CDR2 is SVGAGI. J was trimmed by 1 base and V by 6 bases; bases with no gene match: 4. The CDR3 is made up of 14 amino acids. CDR3 DNA: TGTGCCAGCAGCTACGGACAGGGCCAAGAGACCCAGTACTTC. The encoded protein is CASSYGQGQETQYF.

The genes are TRBV7-8 and TRBJ1-2; D gene unclear. Trimming pared 1 base from V and 2 bases from J, leaving 11 bases between. Germline V lookup: CDR1 SGHVS, CDR2 FQNEAQ. The CDR3 consists of 15 residues. DNA for the CDR3: TGTGCCAGCAGCTTAGTTCCGGGTCTGAACTATGGCTACACCTTC. It specifies CASSLVPGLNYGYTF.

The chain recombines TRBV27 with TRBJ1-1, with 11 bases aligning to TRBD1. Germline CDR1 MNHEY, CDR2 SMNVEV (reference sequence). The CDR3 has 14 amino acids. The V segment lost 4 bases and the J segment 3 bases; nucleotides outside the gene matches: 1. The DNA of the CDR3 is TGTGCCAGCAGTTGGGGACAGGGGGACACTGAAGCTTTCTTT. Protein sequence: CASSWGQGDTEAFF.

The chain has TRBV6-1 and TRBJ2-1; no clear D. Germline CDR1 is MNHNS and CDR2 is SASEGT. Between the trimmed V and J ends, which lost 2 bases and 0 bases, there was a span of 5 bases. The CDR3 has 14 amino acids. CDR3 bases: TGTGCCAGCAGTGAACGCGGCTCCTACAATGAGCAGTTCTTC. Translation: CASSERGSYNEQFF.

This CDR3 is CASSFDATAGETQYF. Here the CDR3 DNA reads TGTGCCAGCAGCTTTGACGCCACAGCGGGCGAGACCCAGTACTTC. The rearrangement joins TRBV5-6 to TRBJ2-5; TRBD2 is a possible D gene (6 bases). Germline loops: CDR1 SGHDT, CDR2 YYEEEE. The germline V and J ends were trimmed by 2 bases and 5 bases, with 16 bases remaining between them. The CDR3 consists of 15 residues.

Only one count was recorded for this clone. The V gene is TRBV29-1, the J gene TRBJ1-1; no definite D call. V shed 2 bases and J shed 10 bases, with 17 bases lying between them. The CDR3 spans 13 residues. Germline assignment: CDR1 SQVTM and CDR2 ANQGSEA. Here the CDR3 DNA reads TGCAGCGTTGAAAATCGATTACATAAGGGAGCTTTCTTT. Translation gives CSVENRLHKGAFF.

The chain carries TRBV2 and TRBJ2-7; weak D call: TRBD2 (5 bases). Germline assignment: CDR1 SNHLY and CDR2 FYNNEI. The CDR3 covers 15 residues. V was cut by 2 bases and J by 0 bases, with 11 bases left in between. CDR3 nucleotides: TGTGCCAGCAGTGAATTTGACGGGGACTCCTACGAGCAGTACTTC. This encodes CASSEFDGDSYEQYF.

The chain is built from TRBV5-6 and TRBJ2-1; 10 bases line up with TRBD2. In germline, CDR1 is SGHDT, CDR2 YYEEEE. V shed 4 bases and J 7 bases; nucleotides not matched to a gene: 8. The CDR3 sequence is 15 residues long. This CDR3 is CASSTSGKWVNEQFF. The CDR3 nucleotides are TGTGCCAGCAGCACTAGCGGGAAGTGGGTGAATGAGCAGTTCTTC.

The genes are TRBV14 and TRBJ1-5; D possibly corresponds to TRBD1 (5 bases). This CDR3 is 15 amino acids long. Per germline, CDR1 SGHDN and CDR2 FVKESK. The V end lost 6 bases, the J end lost 2 bases, and 14 bases lay between the germline ends. Written as DNA, the CDR3 is TGTGCCAGCAGACTGAAGGGGTTCGGCAATCAGCCCCAGCATTTT. Protein product: CASRLKGFGNQPQHF.

As to this clone: The germline gene is not matched at one end of the junction; a read error may be the cause. The V call is TRBV6-6, the J call TRBJ2-3, with a tentative D call TRBD1 (6 bases). Germline V CDR1 and CDR2: MNHNY, SVGAGI (reference sequence). CDR3 size: 13 residues. As DNA, the CDR3 is TGTGCCAGCAGCCCCGGGGACACAGGTACGCAGTATTTT. Translation: CASSPGDTGTQYF.

The chain carries TRBV5-1 and TRBJ1-6, with D possibly TRBD1 on 6 matching bases. CDR3 length: 15 amino acids. The germline V and J ends were trimmed by 4 bases and 5 bases, with 13 bases remaining between them. The germline gives CDR1 SGHRS, CDR2 YFSETQ. DNA for the CDR3: TGCGCCAGCAGCAGGACAGTGGCGGATAATTCACCCCTCCACTTT. This encodes CASSRTVADNSPLHF.

This chain links TRBV5-1 with TRBJ2-3, with D possibly being TRBD2 (6 bases). CDR1 and CDR2 (germline): SGHRS, YFSETQ. This CDR3 contains 16 residues. The V end was cut by 0 bases, the J end by 2 bases, with 13 bases between. CDR3 residues: CASSLAGEANTDTQYF. CDR3 nucleotide sequence: TGCGCCAGCAGCTTGGCCGGGGAGGCCAACACAGATACGCAGTATTTT. Supplemented by reference TRBV5-1 and TRBJ2-3, the full variable domain reads KAGVTQTPRYLIKTRGQQVTLSCSPISGHRSVSWYQQTPGQGLQFLFEYFSETQRNKGNFPGRFSGRQFSNSRSEMNVSTLELGDSALYLCASSLAGEANTDTQYFGPGTRLTVL.

The V gene is TRBV2, the J gene TRBJ1-4; no definite D call. From germline, CDR1 is SNHLY and CDR2 FYNNEI. Trimming pared 8 bases from V and 6 bases from J, leaving 19 bases between. The CDR3 totals 15 residues. Here the CDR3 reads CASGLEGVGYEKLFF. Written as DNA, the CDR3 is TGTGCCAGCGGTTTGGAGGGCGTCGGTTATGAAAAACTGTTTTTT.

The chain couples TRBV30 to TRBJ1-6; 10 nucleotides agree with TRBD1. The length of the CDR3 is 17 residues. V trimming: 0 bases; J trimming: 7 bases; junction bases outside the gene matches: 9. Germline V gene sequence: CDR1 GTSNPN, CDR2 SVGIG (reference sequence). CDR3 sequence reads: CAWSVKEGTGVNSPLHF. CDR3 nucleotides: TGTGCCTGGAGTGTAAAGGAGGGGACAGGGGTAAATTCACCCCTCCACTTT.

The V and J genes are TRBV19 and TRBJ2-7; the D gene is possibly TRBD2 (6 bases). The CDR3 covers 13 residues. V was clipped by 4 bases and J by 3 bases, with 10 bases between them. Germline V gene lookup returns CDR1 LNHDA and CDR2 SQIVND (reference sequence). CDR3 residues: CASSTGLSYEQYF. CDR3 coding DNA: TGTGCCAGTAGTACGGGACTTAGCTACGAGCAGTACTTC.

This clone is a singleton in its sample. This chain connects TRBV5-1 to TRBJ1-2, with D hard to call. CDR1 is SGHRS and CDR2 is YFSETQ in the germline V gene. Trimming cost V 7 bases and J 4 bases, with 14 bases left between them. The length of the CDR3 is 13 residues. CDR3 protein: CASAPRAPYGYTF. The CDR3 DNA follows: TGCGCCAGCGCTCCACGGGCGCCCTATGGCTACACCTTC.

This chain uses TRBV2 with TRBJ1-2, with TRBD1 matching 7 bases. This CDR3 region has 13 residues. The V gene end was trimmed by 8 bases and the J gene end by 8 bases; junction bases not matched to a gene: 11. Germline values: CDR1 SNHLY, CDR2 FYNNEI. The CDR3 sequence: CASERTGKGGYTF. The CDR3 bases are TGTGCCAGCGAAAGGACAGGAAAGGGGGGCTACACCTTC.

This sequence joins TRBV7-2 and TRBJ2-3; possibly TRBD1 or TRBD2 for D (7 bases each). Germline V gives CDR1 SGHTA, CDR2 FQGNSA. The V gene lost 5 bases and the J gene lost 1 base, with 13 bases spanning the gap. The CDR3 has 15 amino acids. CDR3 sequence: CASSPGGARTDTQYF. DNA for the CDR3: TGTGCCAGCAGCCCAGGGGGGGCCCGCACAGATACGCAGTATTTT.

The rearrangement uses TRBV29-1 and TRBJ1-2; TRBD1 might be the D (5 bases). The V end was cut by 7 bases, the J end by 8 bases, with 17 bases between. The V gene's germline CDR1 is SQVTM and CDR2 ANQGSEA. The CDR3 length is 12 residues. The CDR3 DNA reads TGCAGCGCCGAGGGCGGGGCGGGGGGCTACACCTTC. Protein sequence: CSAEGGAGGYTF.

This chain links TRBV28 with TRBJ1-4, with D perhaps matching TRBD1 (6 bases). The germline V gene encodes CDR1 MDHEN and CDR2 SYDVKM. V lost 1 base and J 8 bases, leaving 14 bases between the germline ends. The CDR3 runs to 15 residues. CDR3 residues: CASSLYGRGEEKLFF. The CDR3 region has the DNA TGTGCCAGCAGTTTATACGGCAGGGGCGAGGAAAAACTGTTTTTT.

The genes are TRBV11-2 and TRBJ2-2; D may be TRBD1 (6 bases). Trimming stripped 7 bases from V and 1 base from J, with 10 bases between. This CDR3 comprises 14 residues. CDR1 is SGHAT, CDR2 FQNNGV, per germline. CDR3 region: CASNTRGNTGELFF. In DNA, the CDR3 is TGTGCCAGCAACACCAGGGGGAACACCGGGGAGCTGTTTTTT.

The chain has TRBV14 and TRBJ2-3; 10 bases are a match to TRBD2. The CDR3 spans 16 residues. The trim removed 1 base at V and 5 bases at J, leaving 6 bases unmatched. In germline, CDR1 is SGHDN, CDR2 FVKESK. CDR3 nucleotide sequence: TGTGCCAGCAGCCAAGGACTAGCGGGTTCCGGAGATACGCAGTATTTT. This sequence encodes CASSQGLAGSGDTQYF.

This chain uses TRBV2 with TRBJ2-5; D not certain. Germline assignment: CDR1 SNHLY and CDR2 FYNNEI. V dropped 4 bases and J dropped 1 base, with 7 bases sitting between them. The CDR3 consists of 13 residues. Here the CDR3 DNA reads TGTGCCAGCAGTGCCAGTTTCCAAGAGACCCAGTACTTC. Translating it yields CASSASFQETQYF. Based on the CDR3 plus reference TRBV2 and TRBJ2-5, the full variable domain is EPEVTQTPSHQVTQMGQEVILRCVPISNHLYFYWYRQILGQKVEFLVSFYNNEISEKSEIFDDQFSVERPDGSNFTLKIRSTKLEDSAMYFCASSASFQETQYFGPGTRLLVL.

This clone was recorded only once. J is TRBJ2-1 and V is TRBV7-2; TRBD2 matches at 12 bases. Per the germline V gene, CDR1 is SGHTA and CDR2 is FQGNSA. The CDR3 has 15 residues. V trimming: 5 bases; J trimming: 7 bases; junction bases outside the gene matches: 6. The CDR3 DNA sequence: TGTGCCAGCAGCCCTGGACTAGCGGGATCGAATGAGCAGTTCTTC. Translating it yields CASSPGLAGSNEQFF.

The V and J genes are TRBV6-1 and TRBJ2-7; weak D call: TRBD1 (5 bases). Germline CDR1 MNHNS, CDR2 SASEGT. Trimming shortened V by 6 bases and J by 4 bases, and 16 bases separated the two germline ends. This CDR3 spans 14 amino acids. The CDR3 region is CASRADMAAYEQYF. CDR3 DNA sequence: TGTGCCAGCAGGGCGGACATGGCGGCGTACGAGCAGTACTTC.